The rows below give T cell receptor beta chains drawn from one sample of a study of blood T cell repertoires in COVID-19. Using immunoSEQ multiplex PCR, the repertoire was profiled, and TCRdb retains in-frame clones only, with some absent. Found here are over 130,000 clones, around four fifths of them singletons; the top ten hold roughly 3.4%. Input material: PBMCs or T cells enriched from blood (not recorded which). All receptors come from a woman aged 45-65 years with acute COVID-19. Both conserved end residues are part of each CDR3. A D gene is named only where the DNA matches it firmly. A row's size may be missing; if present it is once, few, many or a size class.

CDR3 DNA: TGTGCCTGGAGTACAGGGGGGGGTTACAATGAGCAGTTCTTC
CDR3 protein: CAWSTGGGYNEQFF
J gene: TRBJ2-1
clone size: NA
V gene: TRBV30
D gene: NA

CDR3 DNA: TGTGCCAGCAGCTTCTGGGGGGGTGAAGCTTTCTTT
CDR3 protein: CASSFWGGEAFF
J gene: TRBJ1-1
clone size: NA
V gene: TRBV7-9
D gene: NA

CDR3 DNA: TGTGCCAGCACTGAACAGGGAGGCACAGATACGCAGTATTTT
CDR3 protein: CASTEQGGTDTQYF
J gene: TRBJ2-3
clone size: NA
V gene: TRBV5-4
D gene: NA

CDR3 DNA: TGTGCCAGTAGTATAGAGAGGACAGGCCGCGAAGCTTTCTTT
CDR3 protein: CASSIERTGREAFF
J gene: TRBJ1-1
clone size: few
V gene: TRBV19
D gene: TRBD1

CDR3 DNA: TGTGCCAGCTCACCCCTTACTGGAGGGACAGGGGGCCCCGAAGCTTTCTTT
CDR3 protein: CASSPLTGGTGGPEAFF
J gene: TRBJ1-1
clone size: once
V gene: TRBV18
D gene: TRBD1

CDR3 DNA: TGTGCCAGCAGCCCGGGACAGGGACTCGAGCAGTACTTC
CDR3 protein: CASSPGQGLEQYF
J gene: TRBJ2-7
clone size: NA
V gene: TRBV7-3
D gene: TRBD1

CDR3 DNA: TGTGCCAGTAGTAATTCCGCTAGCGCCCAAGAGACCCAGTACTTC
CDR3 protein: CASSNSASAQETQYF
J gene: TRBJ2-5
clone size: NA
V gene: TRBV19
D gene: NA

CDR3 DNA: TGTGCCAGTAGTACACTAGGACAGGGGGGCCGCTACGAGCAGTACTTC
CDR3 protein: CASSTLGQGGRYEQYF
J gene: TRBJ2-7
clone size: NA
V gene: TRBV19
D gene: TRBD1

CDR3 DNA: TGCAGCGTTGTAGGAGGAAACCAAGAGACCCAGTACTTC
CDR3 protein: CSVVGGNQETQYF
J gene: TRBJ2-5
clone size: NA
V gene: TRBV29-1
D gene: NA

CDR3 DNA: TGTGCCAGTAGTGTACGAACAGGGGGACGGACCCAGCATTTT
CDR3 protein: CASSVRTGGRTQHF
J gene: TRBJ1-5
clone size: NA
V gene: TRBV19
D gene: TRBD1

CDR3 DNA: TGCGCCAGCAGCTCCGGGTCCGAGCAGTTCTTC
CDR3 protein: CASSSGSEQFF
J gene: TRBJ2-1
clone size: NA
V gene: TRBV5-1
D gene: NA

CDR3 DNA: TGCGCCAGCAGCTCGTACGATCCCGGGACAGGGCAAGAGACCCAGTACTTC
CDR3 protein: CASSSYDPGTGQETQYF
J gene: TRBJ2-5
clone size: once
V gene: TRBV5-1
D gene: TRBD1

CDR3 DNA: TGTGCCAGCAGCTACCGGGACAGGGGGGTAGGCTACACCTTC
CDR3 protein: CASSYRDRGVGYTF
J gene: TRBJ1-2
clone size: NA
V gene: TRBV9
D gene: TRBD1

CDR3 DNA: TGCAGCGCCTCCGGACTAGCCCCCGGGGAGCTGTTTTTT
CDR3 protein: CSASGLAPGELFF
J gene: TRBJ2-2
clone size: NA
V gene: TRBV29-1
D gene: TRBD2

CDR3 DNA: TGTGCCAGCAGCTTGGGGAGGGGAGTGTACGGGGACTTC
CDR3 protein: CASSLGRGVYGDF
J gene: TRBJ2-7
clone size: NA
V gene: TRBV5-6
D gene: NA

CDR3 DNA: TGTGCCAGCAGCTTCAGTGCTGGGGCCAACGTCCTGACTTTC
CDR3 protein: CASSFSAGANVLTF
J gene: TRBJ2-6
clone size: few
V gene: TRBV7-9
D gene: NA

CDR3 DNA: TGTGCCAGCAGCCCTAACAAAGGGGTAACTAATGAAAAACTGTTTTTT
CDR3 protein: CASSPNKGVTNEKLFF
J gene: TRBJ1-4
clone size: NA
V gene: TRBV5-8
D gene: NA

CDR3 DNA: TGTGCAAGTCGCCCTACACCGGAAACCTCGGACAGGATGAACACTGAAGCTTTCTTT
CDR3 protein: CASRPTPETSDRMNTEAFF
J gene: TRBJ1-1
clone size: NA
V gene: TRBV12-2
D gene: NA

CDR3 DNA: TGCGCCAGCAGCCAAGAGAACCGCGGGACAGGGTATGGCTACACCTTC
CDR3 protein: CASSQENRGTGYGYTF
J gene: TRBJ1-2
clone size: NA
V gene: TRBV4-3
D gene: TRBD1

CDR3 DNA: TGTGCCAGCAGCCAAACAGGTGAAACCGGGGAGCTGTTTTTT
CDR3 protein: CASSQTGETGELFF
J gene: TRBJ2-2
clone size: NA
V gene: TRBV11-3
D gene: NA

CDR3 DNA: TGTGCCAGCAGCTTGGGCCGGCGACTAGGAGGTGAAGAGACCCAGTACTTC
CDR3 protein: CASSLGRRLGGEETQYF
J gene: TRBJ2-5
clone size: NA
V gene: TRBV5-4
D gene: NA

CDR3 DNA: TGTGCCAGCAGCCCAACTTGGGGGGAGTTCCACGAGCAGTACTTC
CDR3 protein: CASSPTWGEFHEQYF
J gene: TRBJ2-7
clone size: NA
V gene: TRBV2
D gene: NA

CDR3 DNA: TGTGCCAGCAGAGAAGACAGGGGATCGGGTCAGCCCCAGCATTTT
CDR3 protein: CASREDRGSGQPQHF
J gene: TRBJ1-5
clone size: few
V gene: TRBV2
D gene: TRBD1

CDR3 DNA: TGTGCCAGTAGTATGCGAGCGCAGGGTCGGGGGGAGCAGTACTTC
CDR3 protein: CASSMRAQGRGEQYF
J gene: TRBJ2-7
clone size: NA
V gene: TRBV19
D gene: NA

CDR3 DNA: TGCAGCGGCGGATTCCCAGAGTATGGCTACACCTTC
CDR3 protein: CSGGFPEYGYTF
J gene: TRBJ1-2
clone size: NA
V gene: TRBV29-1
D gene: NA

CDR3 DNA: TGCAGCGTTGAGAAACTAGCGGGAATCACTAAGACCCAGTACTTC
CDR3 protein: CSVEKLAGITKTQYF
J gene: TRBJ2-5
clone size: NA
V gene: TRBV29-1
D gene: TRBD2

CDR3 DNA: TGTGCCAGCAGCTTGATGCGCTACAATGAGCAGTTCTTC
CDR3 protein: CASSLMRYNEQFF
J gene: TRBJ2-1
clone size: NA
V gene: TRBV7-2
D gene: NA

CDR3 DNA: TGTGCCAGCAGTACTCTACAGGGGTTTAATCTCGACGAGCAGTACTTC
CDR3 protein: CASSTLQGFNLDEQYF
J gene: TRBJ2-7
clone size: NA
V gene: TRBV6-2/TRBV6-3
D gene: TRBD1

CDR3 DNA: TGTGCCAGCAGCTTAGTTGAGGCTTCTCAGCCCCAGCATTTT
CDR3 protein: CASSLVEASQPQHF
J gene: TRBJ1-5
clone size: NA
V gene: TRBV7-6
D gene: NA

CDR3 DNA: TGTGCCAGCAGTTTCGGGACACTAATGGGGGAGACCCAGTACTTC
CDR3 protein: CASSFGTLMGETQYF
J gene: TRBJ2-5
clone size: once
V gene: TRBV27
D gene: NA

CDR3 DNA: TGTGCCAGCTCACCGGGGGGGAAGTACACTGAAGCTTTCTTT
CDR3 protein: CASSPGGKYTEAFF
J gene: TRBJ1-1
clone size: NA
V gene: TRBV18
D gene: NA

CDR3 DNA: TGTGCCATCAGTGATGGGACAGGGCGGTATGGCTACACCTTC
CDR3 protein: CAISDGTGRYGYTF
J gene: TRBJ1-2
clone size: NA
V gene: TRBV10-3
D gene: TRBD1

CDR3 DNA: TGTGCCTGGAGGGTGGAAGCGGGGGGAAGCTACAATGAGCAGTTCTTC
CDR3 protein: CAWRVEAGGSYNEQFF
J gene: TRBJ2-1
clone size: NA
V gene: TRBV30
D gene: TRBD2

CDR3 DNA: TGTGCCAGCAGTTACGCCGTGGACAGGGACAATCAGCCCCAGCATTTT
CDR3 protein: CASSYAVDRDNQPQHF
J gene: TRBJ1-5
clone size: many
V gene: TRBV6-6
D gene: TRBD1

CDR3 DNA: TGTGCCAGCAGCTTACGCGGGCCGTACCAAGAGACCCAGTACTTC
CDR3 protein: CASSLRGPYQETQYF
J gene: TRBJ2-5
clone size: NA
V gene: TRBV7-2
D gene: NA

CDR3 DNA: TGTGCCTGGAGTACAGGGGCGGACTATGGCTACACCTTC
CDR3 protein: CAWSTGADYGYTF
J gene: TRBJ1-2
clone size: NA
V gene: TRBV30
D gene: TRBD1

CDR3 DNA: TGTGCCAGCAGCTTAGCGGGGGGGTACACTGAAGCTTTCTTT
CDR3 protein: CASSLAGGYTEAFF
J gene: TRBJ1-1
clone size: NA
V gene: TRBV7-8
D gene: NA

CDR3 DNA: TGTGCCAGCAGCCCGAGGACTAGCGGGAGGCTTGGTACGCAGTATTTT
CDR3 protein: CASSPRTSGRLGTQYF
J gene: TRBJ2-3
clone size: few
V gene: TRBV7-9
D gene: TRBD2

CDR3 DNA: TGCGCCAGCAGCCATAACGGGAGCCCTGGAAACACCATATATTTT
CDR3 protein: CASSHNGSPGNTIYF
J gene: TRBJ1-3
clone size: NA
V gene: TRBV5-1
D gene: NA

CDR3 DNA: TGTGCCAGCAGACTACCTAGCGGAGATACGCAGTATTTT
CDR3 protein: CASRLPSGDTQYF
J gene: TRBJ2-3
clone size: few
V gene: TRBV12-3/TRBV12-4
D gene: TRBD2

CDR3 DNA: TGTGCCAGCAGCACCACGACTAGCGGGGGGCTACAAGAGACCCAGTACTTC
CDR3 protein: CASSTTTSGGLQETQYF
J gene: TRBJ2-5
clone size: NA
V gene: TRBV7-9
D gene: TRBD2

CDR3 DNA: TGTGCCAGCAGCGGGGGGGGGACCCCCTACGAGCAGTACTTC
CDR3 protein: CASSGGGTPYEQYF
J gene: TRBJ2-7
clone size: NA
V gene: TRBV9
D gene: TRBD2

CDR3 DNA: TGCGCCAGCAGCCAAGATACACTAGCGGGAGGGTTCACAGATACGCAGTATTTT
CDR3 protein: CASSQDTLAGGFTDTQYF
J gene: TRBJ2-3
clone size: NA
V gene: TRBV4-1
D gene: TRBD2

CDR3 DNA: TGTGCCAGCAGCGCGGATCCTAACTATGGCTACACCTTC
CDR3 protein: CASSADPNYGYTF
J gene: TRBJ1-2
clone size: NA
V gene: TRBV7-2
D gene: NA

CDR3 DNA: TGTGCCAGCAGCAAAGGCGCACAGGGTATGGCCGGGGAGCTGTTTTTT
CDR3 protein: CASSKGAQGMAGELFF
J gene: TRBJ2-2
clone size: NA
V gene: TRBV21-1
D gene: NA